Listed here is a single T cell receptor (beta chain). What it recognizes is unknown. This entry belongs to a study of blood T cells in healthy people across ages. Aged roughly 6 to 90, donors were systemically healthy Caucasians from Russia. Findings of the study overall: No conclusive comparison of naive versus antigen-experienced cells was possible with unsorted PBMCs.

The second PCR ran about 6 to 12 cycles with a sample-barcoded 5' primer and J-beta primers. TCRdb called the 5' RACE reads again in MiXCR, with one record for every CDR3 protein. The sample consists of fewer than 2 million distinct CDR3 sequences, about two fifths of them appearing once. Germline loops: CDR1 MNHNS, CDR2 SASEGT. The CDR3 is 12 residues long. With V trimmed by 8 bases and J by 14 bases, 9 bases remained unmatched. The chain employs TRBV6-1 and TRBJ2-1; 10 nucleotides align to TRBD2. Sequencing was performed on blood. The receptor was derived from a human donor in good health. The CDR3 protein is CASVFRGLAKFF. The CDR3 DNA follows: TGTGCCAGCGTTTTCAGGGGACTAGCGAAGTTCTTC.